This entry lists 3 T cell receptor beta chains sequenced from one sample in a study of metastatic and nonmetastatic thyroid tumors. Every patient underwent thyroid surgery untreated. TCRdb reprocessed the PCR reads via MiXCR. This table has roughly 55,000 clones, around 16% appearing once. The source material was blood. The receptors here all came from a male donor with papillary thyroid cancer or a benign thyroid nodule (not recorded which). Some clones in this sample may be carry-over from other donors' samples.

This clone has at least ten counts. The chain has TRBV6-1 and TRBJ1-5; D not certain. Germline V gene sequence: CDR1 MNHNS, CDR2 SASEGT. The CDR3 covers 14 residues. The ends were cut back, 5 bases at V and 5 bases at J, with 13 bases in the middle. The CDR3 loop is CASSPSGMDQPQHF. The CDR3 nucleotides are TGTGCCAGCAGTCCAAGCGGAATGGATCAGCCCCAGCATTTT.

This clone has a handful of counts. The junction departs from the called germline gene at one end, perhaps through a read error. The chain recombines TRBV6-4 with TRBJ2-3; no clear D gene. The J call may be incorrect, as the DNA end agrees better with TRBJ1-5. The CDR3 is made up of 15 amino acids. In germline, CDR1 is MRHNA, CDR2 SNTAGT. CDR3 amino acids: CASIDSSGSTDTQHF. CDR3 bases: TGTGCCAGCATTGACTCTAGCGGGAGCACAGATACGCAGCATTTT.

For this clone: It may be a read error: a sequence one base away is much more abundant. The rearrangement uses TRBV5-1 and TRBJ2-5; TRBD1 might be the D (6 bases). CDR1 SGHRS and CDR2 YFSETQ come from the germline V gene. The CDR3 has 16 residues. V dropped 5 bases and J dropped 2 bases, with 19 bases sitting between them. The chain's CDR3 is CASRWIFRTEQETQYF. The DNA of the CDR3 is TGCGCCAGCAGGTGGATCTTTCGGACAGAGCAAGAGACCCAGTACTTC.